One and the same sample provided the 2 T cell receptor beta chains below, sequenced in a study of T cell repertoires in cytomegalovirus infection. Their antigens are not known. TCRdb re-called the reads with MiXCR, one entry per CDR3 protein. In the table there are about 740,000 distinct CDR3 sequences, around 30% of which are singletons. The sequencing here drew on cultured PBMCs, taken from culture after CMV antigen stimulation. The origin of the receptors is a human donor in good health (CMV status not recorded). Some clones in this sample may be carry-over from other donors' samples.

The J gene is TRBJ2-5, the V gene TRBV10-3; TRBD2 matches at 8 bases. The CDR3 contains 15 residues. The trim removed 5 bases at V and 3 bases at J, leaving 8 bases unmatched. The germline V gene has CDR1 ENHRY and CDR2 SYGVKD. CDR3 nucleotide sequence: TGTGCCATCAGTCCCCGGCTAGCGGGCAAAGAGACCCAGTACTTC. The encoded protein is CAISPRLAGKETQYF.

The J gene is TRBJ1-1, the V gene TRBV10-3, with D maybe TRBD1 (5 bases). Germline V gives CDR1 ENHRY, CDR2 SYGVKD. CDR3 length: 12 amino acids. V shed 10 bases and J shed 1 base, with 10 bases lying between them. CDR3: CATNGGNTEAFF. CDR3 nucleotide sequence: TGTGCCACCAACGGGGGGAACACTGAAGCTTTCTTT.